The entry below describes one T cell receptor beta chain. These data belong to a study of blood T cell repertoires in COVID-19. Study-wide background: COVID-19 samples from acute and convalescent phases originated in the United States, Italy and Spain.

Only in-frame clones appear in the TCRdb table, and some are missing; sequencing was by immunoSEQ multiplex PCR. The sample yields more than 120,000 clones, roughly nine tenths seen once. V was pared by 6 bases and J by 2 bases, with 13 bases between. The CDR3 consists of 14 residues. Germline lookup yields CDR1 SNHLY and CDR2 FYNNEI. The chain combines TRBV2 with TRBJ1-1; D gene uncertain. The TCR originated in a human donor in a cohort sampled during active COVID-19. Input material: peripheral blood. The CDR3 region has the DNA TGTGCCAGCAGCCCCTTGGAGCACAACACTGAAGCTTTCTTT. Translating it yields CASSPLEHNTEAFF. Drawing the rest from reference TRBV2 and TRBJ1-1, the complete variable domain is EPEVTQTPSHQVTQMGQEVILRCVPISNHLYFYWYRQILGQKVEFLVSFYNNEISEKSEIFDDQFSVERPDGSNFTLKIRSTKLEDSAMYFCASSPLEHNTEAFFGQGTRLTVV.